What follows are 15 T cell receptor beta chains derived from one specimen sequenced in a study of siplizumab effects on memory and regulatory T cells. The assay was immunoSEQ multiplex PCR, and TCRdb's table has in-frame clones only and misses some. The sample lists 95,000 to 100,000 clones; around nine tenths were seen once. Sequences were obtained from non-Treg CD4+ T cells sorted from blood. The source of these receptors is a human donor in good health.

The chain couples TRBV6-1 to TRBJ1-5; D perhaps matches TRBD1 (6 bases). V was cut by 5 bases and J by 7 bases, with 15 bases left in between. The CDR3 contains 14 residues. Germline CDR1 is MNHNS and CDR2 is SASEGT. The CDR3 protein is CASSRGGRGQPQHF. CDR3 DNA: TGTGCCAGCAGTAGAGGGGGGCGGGGGCAGCCCCAGCATTTT.

This sequence joins TRBV5-1 and TRBJ2-2; D is possibly TRBD2 (5 bases). Trimming stripped 2 bases from V and 6 bases from J, with 14 bases between. This CDR3 comprises 15 residues. CDR1 is SGHRS, CDR2 YFSETQ, per germline. The chain's CDR3 is CASSFALAQPGELFF. CDR3 nucleotide sequence: TGCGCCAGCAGCTTCGCGCTAGCCCAGCCCGGGGAGCTGTTTTTT.

The chain couples TRBV30 to TRBJ2-7; no reliable D call. V lost 0 bases and J 6 bases, leaving 12 bases between the germline ends. The CDR3 has 13 residues. The germline V gene has CDR1 GTSNPN and CDR2 SVGIG (reference sequence). The CDR3 region has the DNA TGTGCCTGGAGTGTACTTGGGGATAGCGAGCAGTACTTC. Its translation: CAWSVLGDSEQYF.

CDR3: CASRPGTHTDTQYF. Here the CDR3 DNA reads TGTGCCAGCAGGCCCGGGACGCACACAGATACGCAGTATTTT. The chain links TRBV6-6 to TRBJ2-3, with D perhaps given as TRBD1 or TRBD2 (5 bases each). The CDR3 is 14 residues long. The V and J ends lost 6 bases and 2 bases respectively, with 12 bases between them. Germline lookup yields CDR1 MNHNY and CDR2 SVGAGI (reference sequence).

DNA for the CDR3: TGTGCTAGTGCCTCAGGGGACCTTGAAGGCGGGGAGCTGTTTTTT. It specifies CASASGDLEGGELFF. The chain couples TRBV12-5 to TRBJ2-2, with TRBD1 as a possible D gene (6 bases). The V gene's germline CDR1 is LGHNT and CDR2 FRNRAP. The CDR3 extends over 15 amino acids. V was trimmed by 7 bases and J by 7 bases, leaving 19 bases between them.

V is TRBV28 and J is TRBJ1-1, with TRBD1 identical over 10 bases. The CDR3 has 14 residues. CDR1 and CDR2 from the germline V gene are MDHEN and SYDVKM. The V and J ends lost 3 bases and 7 bases, in that order; junction bases with no gene match: 5. The CDR3, as DNA: TGTGCCAGCAGTTTCGGGACAGGGGCGGTTGAAGCTTTCTTT. Protein sequence: CASSFGTGAVEAFF.

The V gene is TRBV7-3, the J gene TRBJ2-1, with TRBD2 identical over 11 bases. Germline CDR1 and CDR2: SGHTA and FQGTGA. J was trimmed by 8 bases and V by 2 bases; bases with no gene match: 5. This CDR3 is 15 amino acids long. CDR3 coding DNA: TGTGCCAGCAGCTTATTAGCGGGAGGGAACGATGAGCAGTTCTTC. As protein: CASSLLAGGNDEQFF.

CDR3 nucleotide sequence: TGTGCCTGGAGTGCAGGGGGCGTTCCGTCTAGCAATCAGCCCCAGCATTTT. Translation: CAWSAGGVPSSNQPQHF. The chain links TRBV30 to TRBJ1-5; 8 bases are a match to TRBD1. After removal of 1 base from V and 0 bases from J, the junction contained 8 bases not matched to a gene. CDR1 and CDR2 from the germline V gene are GTSNPN and SVGIG (reference sequence). This CDR3 contains 17 residues.

The rearrangement joins TRBV11-3 to TRBJ1-2; D perhaps matches TRBD1 (5 bases). The V end was cut by 1 base, the J end by 2 bases, with 11 bases between. The CDR3 runs 15 residues. The V gene's germline CDR1 is SGHNT and CDR2 YENEEA. The CDR3 sequence: CASSLGGLLNYGYTF. The CDR3 DNA follows: TGTGCCAGCAGCTTAGGGGGACTGCTAAACTATGGCTACACCTTC.

The J gene is TRBJ2-2, the V gene TRBV9; 7 nucleotides line up with TRBD2. This CDR3 comprises 16 residues. Germline lookup yields CDR1 SGDLS and CDR2 YYNGEE. V trimming: 4 bases; J trimming: 0 bases; junction bases outside the gene matches: 6. CDR3 nucleotide sequence: TGTGCCAGCAGCCCGAGGGCGGGGGCGAACACCGGGGAGCTGTTTTTT. It translates to CASSPRAGANTGELFF.

This chain links TRBV5-1 with TRBJ1-4; D remains unclear. This CDR3 region has 15 residues. Germline V CDR1 and CDR2: SGHRS, YFSETQ. V was pared by 0 bases and J by 4 bases, with 10 bases between. For the CDR3, the DNA is TGCGCCAGCAGCTTGGCCCCGGCGGGTAATGAAAAACTGTTTTTT. Its protein is CASSLAPAGNEKLFF.

The chain joins TRBV2 to TRBJ2-3; D gene ambiguous. CDR3 length equals 14 residues. Germline values: CDR1 SNHLY, CDR2 FYNNEI. Trimming took off 7 bases at V and 1 base at J, with 12 bases between the two ends. The CDR3 bases are TGTGCCAGCATTCGGAGTCCGGGCACAGATACGCAGTATTTT. As protein: CASIRSPGTDTQYF.

This clone was counted a few times. This chain joins TRBV7-2 and TRBJ2-7; D gene uncertain. The germline V gene has CDR1 SGHTA and CDR2 FQGNSA. V dropped 1 base and J dropped 3 bases, with 4 bases sitting between them. The CDR3 spans 12 residues. CDR3 sequence: CASSLVFYEQYF. For the CDR3, the DNA is TGTGCCAGCAGCTTAGTGTTCTACGAGCAGTACTTC.

The rearrangement links TRBV19 to TRBJ1-2; D perhaps matches TRBD1 (5 bases). V was cut by 5 bases and J by 6 bases, with 19 bases left in between. Germline V gene data show CDR1 as LNHDA and CDR2 as SQIVND (reference sequence). CDR3 length equals 15 residues. CDR3 sequence reads: CASSLDRKGHHGYTF. CDR3 in DNA: TGTGCCAGTAGTCTGGATCGGAAGGGGCATCATGGCTACACCTTC. Filled out from reference TRBV19 and TRBJ1-2, the complete variable domain reads DGGITQSPKYLFRKEGQNVTLSCEQNLNHDAMYWYRQDPGQGLRLIYYSQIVNDFQKGDIAEGYSVSREKKESFPLTVTSAQKNPTAFYLCASSLDRKGHHGYTFGSGTRLTVV.

The rearrangement uses TRBV30 and TRBJ1-6, with D possibly being TRBD1 (6 bases). Germline values: CDR1 GTSNPN, CDR2 SVGIG (reference sequence). The CDR3 extends over 13 amino acids. The ends were cut back, 7 bases at V and 8 bases at J, with 15 bases in the middle. CDR3 sequence reads: CASSTGGHSPLHF. The DNA for the CDR3 is TGTGCCTCCTCTACCGGGGGCCATTCACCCCTCCACTTT.